The present T cell receptor (beta chain) was sequenced within a study of blood T cell repertoires in COVID-19. Measured with immunoSEQ multiplex PCR; TCRdb has only the in-frame clones, and not every one. The sample carries 150,000 or so clones, around four fifths recorded once. This CDR3 has 10 residues. Trimming took off 4 bases at V and 8 bases at J, with 8 bases between the two ends. Germline V gene lookup returns CDR1 DFQATT and CDR2 SNEGSKA (reference sequence). The V and J genes are TRBV20-1 and TRBJ1-2, with D unresolved. The sequence was collected from a woman in her fifties or sixties who had recovered from COVID-19. Sequencing input: PBMCs or T cells enriched from blood (not recorded which). The CDR3 region has the DNA TGCAGTGCTACTTCCGGGGGCTACACCTTC. This translates into CSATSGGYTF.